Following are 9 T cell receptor beta chains from one sample sequenced in a study of tumor-infiltrating lymphocytes in primary liver carcinoma. Joint extraction of RNA and DNA used about 17-33 mg of bulk tissue that was unsorted. With approximately 500 ng total RNA as template and a constant-region primer, TCR beta cDNA was made. Investigators got TCR beta libraries out of three nested multiplex PCR rounds, done with slightly modified ARM-PCR. TRBV1-TRBV30 forward primers paired with a C-beta reverse primer were used in the first two PCR rounds, which ran about 11 cycles each. TCRdb called the multiplex PCR reads again in MiXCR, with one record for every CDR3 protein. The sample records approximately 110,000 distinct CDR3 sequences, roughly 85% being singletons. Sequenced material: liver tumor tissue from sampling region 3. Documented subset: tumor region T3, left-lateral pole. All receptors come from a middle-aged man with primary liver carcinoma and hepatitis B virus infection.

Concerning this clonotype itself: The conserved final phenylalanine or tryptophan is absent from the CDR3, which likely points to a read error. The rearrangement links TRBV29-1 to TRBJ2-3, with D possibly being TRBD2 (5 bases). The germline gives CDR1 SQVTM, CDR2 ANQGSEA. V lost 7 bases, J lost 2 bases, and 16 bases lay in between. The CDR3 runs 14 residues. The DNA for the CDR3 is TGCAGCGCCCCCGGGATCCTCCTCACAGATACGCAGTATTTG. Residues: CSAPGILLTDTQYL.

Turning to this clonotype: At one end the junction does not follow the germline gene, possibly because of a read error. The rearrangement links TRBV6-6 to TRBJ1-5; TRBD1 aligns across 8 bases. The CDR3 contains 19 residues. Germline V gene data show CDR1 as MNHNY and CDR2 as SVGAGI (reference sequence). Written as DNA, the CDR3 is TGTGCCAGCAGTTCGCCACGGGGGCCGACAGGGGATAGCAATCGGCCCCATCATTTT. Protein: CASSSPRGPTGDSNRPHHF.

This sequence joins TRBV6-5 and TRBJ2-7; perhaps D is TRBD1 or TRBD2 (5 bases each). V was shortened by 4 bases and J by 8 bases, with 24 bases between the two germline ends. The CDR3 spans 16 residues. Germline-derived CDR1 and CDR2 are MNHEY and SVGAGI. DNA of the CDR3: TGTGCCAGCAGTTCCCCACCGGGACCGGGGTCTTACAAGCAGTACTTC. Encoded protein: CASSSPPGPGSYKQYF.

The CDR3 spells CASNSPSRADTQYF. In DNA, the CDR3 is TGTGCCAGCAACTCCCCGAGCCGGGCAGATACGCAGTATTTT. The chain recombines TRBV11-2 with TRBJ2-3; D gene unclear. Germline values: CDR1 SGHAT, CDR2 FQNNGV. The CDR3 consists of 14 residues. V was shortened by 7 bases and J by 4 bases, with 15 bases between the two germline ends.

In the case of this clonotype: The germline gene is not matched at one end of the junction; a read error may be the cause. This rearrangement joins TRBV28 to TRBJ2-7; maybe TRBD2 (5 bases). Per the germline V gene, CDR1 is MDHEN and CDR2 is SYDVKM. This CDR3 contains 14 residues. The CDR3 nucleotides read TGTACCAGCGGTTTCCAGGTAAACTCCTACGAGCAGTACTTC. It codes for CTSGFQVNSYEQYF.

Comment on this clonotype: A much larger clone lies a single base off, so this may be a read error. J is TRBJ2-7 and V is TRBV28, with D perhaps TRBD2 (6 bases). This CDR3 is 14 amino acids long. Between the trimmed V and J ends, which lost 6 bases and 0 bases, there was a span of 12 bases. In germline, CDR1 is MDHEN, CDR2 SYDVKM. Written as DNA, the CDR3 is TGTGCCAGCAGAGGGACTCTGAGCTCCTACGAGCAGTACTTC. Translation gives CASRGTLSSYEQYF.

Concerning this clonotype itself: At one boundary the junction diverges from the germline segment, which might be a read error. This chain links TRBV29-1 with TRBJ2-2; D gene unclear. The CDR3 consists of 11 residues. Looked up from germline, CDR1 is SQVTM and CDR2 is ANQGSEA. CDR3 protein: CIVGFTGELFF. In DNA form, the CDR3 reads TGCATCGTTGGATTCACCGGGGAGCTGTTTTTT.

This rearrangement joins TRBV29-1 to TRBJ2-4, with a possible D match to TRBD2 (7 bases). Per germline, CDR1 SQVTM and CDR2 ANQGSEA. The CDR3 runs 13 residues. This CDR3 reads CRGGDITKNIQYF. The DNA of the CDR3 is TGCAGAGGGGGGGACATAACCAAAAACATTCAGTACTTC.

The V gene is TRBV2, the J gene TRBJ1-1; D gene ambiguous. Germline-derived CDR1 and CDR2 are SNHLY and FYNNEI. V lost 0 bases and J lost 7, with 15 bases in between. The CDR3 has 15 residues. Here the CDR3 reads CASSEARGVGIEAFF. The CDR3 nucleotides read TGTGCCAGCAGTGAAGCGCGAGGTGTAGGCATTGAAGCTTTCTTT.